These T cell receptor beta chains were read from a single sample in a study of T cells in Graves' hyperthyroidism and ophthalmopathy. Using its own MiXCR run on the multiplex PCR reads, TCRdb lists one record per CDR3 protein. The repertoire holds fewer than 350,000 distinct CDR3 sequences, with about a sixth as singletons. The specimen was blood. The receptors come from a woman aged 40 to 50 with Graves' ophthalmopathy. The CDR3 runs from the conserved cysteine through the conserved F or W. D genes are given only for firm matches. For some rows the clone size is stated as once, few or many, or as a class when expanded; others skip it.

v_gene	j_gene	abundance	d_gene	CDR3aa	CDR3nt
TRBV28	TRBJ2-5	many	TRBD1	CASSRTGEALKTQYF	TGTGCCAGCAGTAGGACAGGGGAAGCTTTGAAGACCCAGTACTTC
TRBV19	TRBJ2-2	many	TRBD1	CASHPGTVNTGELFF	TGTGCCAGTCACCCCGGGACAGTGAACACCGGGGAGCTGTTTTTT
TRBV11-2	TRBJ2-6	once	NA	CASSLGLTAGANVLNF	TGTGCCAGCAGCTTAGGTCTTACCGCTGGGGCCAACGTCCTGAATTTC
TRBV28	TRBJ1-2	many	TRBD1	CASSLWDREDGYTF	TGTGCCAGCAGTTTATGGGACAGGGAGGATGGCTACACCTTC
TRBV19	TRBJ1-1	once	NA	CASTPTWVNTEAFF	TGTGCCAGTACCCCGACATGGGTGAACACTGAAGCTTTCTTT
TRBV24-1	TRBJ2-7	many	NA	CATSDHQTDEQYF	TGTGCCACCAGTGATCATCAGACCGACGAGCAGTACTTC
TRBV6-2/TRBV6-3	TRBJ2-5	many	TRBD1	CASSYSGQDSRETQYF	TGTGCCAGCAGTTACTCTGGACAGGATAGTCGAGAGACCCAGTACTTC
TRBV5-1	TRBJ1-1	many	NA	CASSLFRRVQTTSEAFF	TGCGCCAGCAGCTTGTTCCGCCGGGTACAGACTACGAGTGAAGCTTTCTTT
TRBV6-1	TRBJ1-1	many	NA	CASSASRVGLTEAFF	TGTGCCAGCAGTGCGTCCAGGGTGGGGCTGACTGAAGCTTTCTTT
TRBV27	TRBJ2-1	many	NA	CASGTGTEYNEQFF	TGTGCCAGCGGAACCGGGACCGAGTACAATGAGCAGTTCTTC
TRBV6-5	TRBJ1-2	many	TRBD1	CASSLSGQGPLGDGYTF	TGTGCCAGCAGTTTGAGTGGACAGGGGCCCCTGGGCGATGGCTACACCTTC
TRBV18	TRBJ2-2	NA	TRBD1	CASSPSPGQGAFTGELFF	TGTGCCAGCTCACCATCCCCAGGACAGGGGGCATTCACCGGGGAGCTGTTTTTT
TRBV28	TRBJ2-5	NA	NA	CASRTLAETQYF	TGTGCCAGCAGAACCCTAGCGGAGACCCAGTACTTC
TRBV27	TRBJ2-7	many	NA	CASSPRDKLWEQYF	TGTGCCAGCAGTCCCCGGGACAAACTATGGGAGCAGTACTTC
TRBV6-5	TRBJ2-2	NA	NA	CASSFGLVRGTGELSF	TGTGCCAGCAGTTTCGGGCTAGTAAGAGGAACCGGGGAGCTGTCTTTT
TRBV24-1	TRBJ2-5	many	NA	CATSDLGTHGGMETQYF	TGTGCCACCAGTGATTTGGGTACCCATGGGGGGATGGAGACCCAGTACTTC
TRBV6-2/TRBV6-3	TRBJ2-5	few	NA	CASSYVAGWETQYF	TGTGCCAGCAGTTACGTGGCAGGGTGGGAGACCCAGTACTTC
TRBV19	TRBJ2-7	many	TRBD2	CASSIKAGVSYEQYF	TGTGCCAGTAGTATAAAAGCGGGAGTCTCCTACGAGCAGTACTTC
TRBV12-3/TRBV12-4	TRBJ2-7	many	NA	CASRQGPYEQYF	TGTGCCAGCAGGCAGGGGCCCTACGAGCAGTACTTC
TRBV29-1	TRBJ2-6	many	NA	CSVQAGANVLTF	TGCAGCGTTCAGGCTGGGGCCAACGTCCTGACTTTC
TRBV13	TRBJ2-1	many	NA	CASSTTGEQFF	TGTGCCAGCAGTACGACTGGGGAGCAGTTCTTC
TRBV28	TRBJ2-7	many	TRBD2	CASTLALSSYEQYF	TGTGCCAGCACACTAGCGTTGAGCTCCTACGAGCAGTACTTC
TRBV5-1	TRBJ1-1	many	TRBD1	CASSRTGPMNTEAFF	TGCGCCAGCAGCAGGACAGGGCCCATGAACACTGAAGCTTTCTTT
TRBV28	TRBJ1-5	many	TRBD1	CASTRTGLYQPQHF	TGTGCCAGCACTCGGACAGGGTTGTATCAGCCCCAGCATTTT
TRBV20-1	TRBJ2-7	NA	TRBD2	CSARVRASGGSGQNF	TGCAGTGCTAGAGTTCGGGCTAGCGGGGGGAGCGGTCAGAACTTC
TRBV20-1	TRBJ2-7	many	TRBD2	CSASSVQEGAPSGSIHEQYF	TGCAGTGCTAGTTCGGTTCAGGAGGGGGCTCCTAGCGGGAGTATCCACGAGCAGTACTTC
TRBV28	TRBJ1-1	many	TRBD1	CASSWTGGDTEAFF	TGTGCCAGCAGTTGGACAGGGGGGGATACTGAAGCTTTCTTT
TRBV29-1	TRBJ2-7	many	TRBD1	CSVQDRGVYEQYF	TGCAGCGTGCAGGACAGGGGCGTCTACGAGCAGTACTTC
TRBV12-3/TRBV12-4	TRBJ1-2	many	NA	CASSPAATNYGYTF	TGTGCCAGCAGTCCGGCAGCAACTAACTATGGCTACACCTTC
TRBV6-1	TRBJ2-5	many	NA	CASSKEVGGKQETQYF	TGTGCCAGCAGTAAGGAGGTTGGTGGGAAACAGGAGACCCAGTACTTC
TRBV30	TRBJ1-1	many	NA	CAWSGASEAFF	TGTGCCTGGAGCGGGGCCTCGGAAGCTTTCTTT
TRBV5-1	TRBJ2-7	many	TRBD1	CASSLRDRSYEQYF	TGCGCCAGCAGCCTCCGGGACAGGTCATACGAGCAGTACTTC
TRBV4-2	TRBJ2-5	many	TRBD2	CASSPGLAGARGETQYF	TGTGCCAGCAGCCCGGGACTAGCGGGAGCTAGAGGAGAGACCCAGTACTTC
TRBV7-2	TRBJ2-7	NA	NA	CASTPNREVFGEQYF	TGTGCCAGCACCCCGAACAGGGAAGTCTTCGGCGAGCAGTACTTC
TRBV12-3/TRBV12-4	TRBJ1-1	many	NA	CASSRKSQNTEAFF	TGTGCCAGCAGTCGTAAATCGCAGAACACTGAAGCTTTCTTT
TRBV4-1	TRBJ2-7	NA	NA	CASSLTGRGTYEQYF	TGCGCCAGCAGCCTTACAGGGAGGGGAACCTACGAGCAGTACTTC
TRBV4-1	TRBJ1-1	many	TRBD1	CASGLGTGTTEAFF	TGCGCCAGCGGACTGGGGACAGGGACCACTGAAGCTTTCTTT
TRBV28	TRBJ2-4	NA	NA	CASTSQGTTKNIQYF	TGTGCCAGCACAAGTCAAGGCACTACCAAAAACATTCAGTACTTC
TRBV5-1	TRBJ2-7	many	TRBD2	CASSPRGGRSYEQYF	TGCGCCAGCAGCCCCCGAGGCGGGAGGTCCTACGAGCAGTACTTC
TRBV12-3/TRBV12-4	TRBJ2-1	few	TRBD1	CASSFGQGAYNEQFF	TGTGCCAGCAGTTTCGGACAGGGAGCCTACAATGAGCAGTTCTTC